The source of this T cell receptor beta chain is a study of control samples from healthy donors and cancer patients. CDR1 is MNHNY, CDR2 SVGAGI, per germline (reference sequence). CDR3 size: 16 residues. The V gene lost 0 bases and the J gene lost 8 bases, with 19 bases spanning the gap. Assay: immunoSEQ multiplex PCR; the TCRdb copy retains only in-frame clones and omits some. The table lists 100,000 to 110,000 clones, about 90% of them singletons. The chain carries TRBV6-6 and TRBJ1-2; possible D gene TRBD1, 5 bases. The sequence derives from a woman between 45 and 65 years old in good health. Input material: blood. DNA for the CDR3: TGTGCCAGCAGTTACTCTGAAAAGACAGCGGTGGAGGGCTACACCTTC. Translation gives CASSYSEKTAVEGYTF.